Sequencing of this T cell receptor beta chain was carried out in a study of CD8 T cells in ankylosing spondylitis (dated by TCRdb to about 2017). Turning to the overall study: The study profiled T cell receptor beta repertoires in healthy donors and ankylosing spondylitis patients to find disease-linked TCR variants. Peripheral blood was sampled, and synovial fluid was additionally collected from ankylosing spondylitis patients. The whole study cohort included some 100 healthy donors and about two dozen ankylosing spondylitis patients.

The data were produced on an Illumina HiSeq 2500. Quantitative 5'-RACE with molecular barcodes was the method used to prepare the TCR beta libraries. Per the source publication's procedure: Disease-linked TCR variants were identified with a new computational method built on a probabilistic model of VDJ rearrangement. TCRdb reworked the public reads: Q25 trimming with fastp, MiXCR clone assembly, productive beta chains retained. Every entry covers one CDR3 protein and lists the most common genes and DNA from its rows. These V and J calls rely on TCRdb rather than the paper's analysis. The sample contains about 92,000 distinct CDR3 sequences, about 9.1% of them found a single time. 4% to 5.5% of the sample goes to the ten largest clones. CDR1 and CDR2 are read off the germline V gene as SGHRS and YFSETQ. Cut back by 3 bases and 4 bases, the V and J ends lie 20 bases apart. Including the terminal cysteine and phenylalanine, the CDR3 comprises 17 residues. The kept DNA is CDR3 alone, 51 bases in frame from the first base.

Overall study outcomes, separate from this receptor: Some TCR beta motif variants had previously been reported in synovial fluid and blood of reactive arthritis patients, which suggested common disease-initiation mechanisms. A CD8+ phenotype was shown by the disease-linked clones, which were found at relatively low frequencies in peripheral blood. A TCR beta motif of several highly homologous amino acid variants appeared characteristic of blood from ankylosing spondylitis patients. Significant enrichment of the disease-linked clones was reported in matched synovial fluid samples from ankylosing spondylitis patients.

This clonotype was found many times. The specificity of this receptor is unknown. Base qualities are missing; no much larger clone stands one base away. The clonotype was recovered from a male donor with ankylosing spondylitis or in good health (not recorded which). In this chain, TRBV5-1 is recombined with TRBJ2-1, and TRBD2 may be the D gene, going by 6 matching bases. The specimen was blood, either unsorted or a sorted T cell fraction (not recorded which). The CDR3 region: CASSSLGSGESYNEQFF. DNA sequence: TGCGCCAGCAGCTCCCTGGGTTCGGGGGAATCTTACAATGAGCAGTTCTTC. The full variable domain, with segments outside the CDR3 supplied by the reference TRBV5-1 and TRBJ2-1 proteins, appears as KAGVTQTPRYLIKTRGQQVTLSCSPISGHRSVSWYQQTPGQGLQFLFEYFSETQRNKGNFPGRFSGRQFSNSRSEMNVSTLELGDSALYLCASSSLGSGESYNEQFFGPGTRLTVL.